The rows below give T cell receptor beta chains drawn from one sample of a study of T cell responses to AZD1222 COVID-19 vaccine. Data came from immunoSEQ multiplex PCR; TCRdb stores just in-frame clones and leaves some out. The top ten hold approximately 1% of the sample, which has about 200,000 clones, 85% to 95% seen once. Sequencing was performed on peripheral blood, taken 28 days after the second AZD1222 dose. The receptors stem from an adult who received the AZD1222 COVID-19 vaccine. The CDR3 runs from the conserved cysteine through the conserved F or W. The order of the fields is CDR3 DNA, CDR3 protein, V gene, J gene, D gene, clone size. D genes are given only for firm matches. Size tells how often a clone was seen (once, few, many) or the class of an expanded clone, and some rows leave it out.

DNA: TGTGCCAGCAGCGTAGCCCCCCTGGTTAGCGAGCAGTACTTC
CDR3: CASSVAPLVSEQYF
V: TRBV9
J: TRBJ2-7
D: NA
size: NA

DNA: TGTGCCACCAGTGGGGAGGGTAGCGATGAGCAGTTCTTC
CDR3: CATSGEGSDEQFF
V: TRBV24-1
J: TRBJ2-1
D: TRBD2
size: NA

DNA: TGTGCCAGCAGCTTAGGTCGAGCGGGGGAGCTGTTTTTT
CDR3: CASSLGRAGELFF
V: TRBV7-2
J: TRBJ2-2
D: NA
size: NA

DNA: TGTGCCAGCAGCCAAATGGGGGGAGCCAAAAACATTCAGTACTTC
CDR3: CASSQMGGAKNIQYF
V: TRBV4-2
J: TRBJ2-4
D: NA
size: NA

DNA: TGTGCCAGCAGCGTAGTAGGCGGGGGGCCCTCACCCCTCCACTTT
CDR3: CASSVVGGGPSPLHF
V: TRBV9
J: TRBJ1-6
D: NA
size: NA

DNA: TGTGCCAGCAGCCCCGGACAGACCGTTGGCTACACCTTC
CDR3: CASSPGQTVGYTF
V: TRBV12-3/TRBV12-4
J: TRBJ1-2
D: NA
size: NA

DNA: TGTGCCAGTAGTATAGAACCCGGCTCCTACAATGAGCAGTTCTTC
CDR3: CASSIEPGSYNEQFF
V: TRBV19
J: TRBJ2-1
D: NA
size: NA

DNA: TGTGCCAGCAGTGAGGACAGGGATTCACCCCTCCACTTT
CDR3: CASSEDRDSPLHF
V: TRBV27
J: TRBJ1-6
D: TRBD1
size: NA

DNA: TGTGCCAGCACCATATTAGCCTACCCAGGGGATACGCAGTATTTT
CDR3: CASTILAYPGDTQYF
V: TRBV7-9
J: TRBJ2-3
D: NA
size: NA

DNA: TGTGCCAGCAGTCCAGGGACAACCCTAAATCAGCCCCAGCATTTT
CDR3: CASSPGTTLNQPQHF
V: TRBV6-5
J: TRBJ1-5
D: NA
size: NA

DNA: TGTGCCAGCAGTTCTTACAGGGACCGCCAGCCCCAGCATTTT
CDR3: CASSSYRDRQPQHF
V: TRBV6-5
J: TRBJ1-5
D: NA
size: NA

DNA: TGTGCCAGCACCACGGTGGACAGGGGACCGAATGAAAAACTGTTTTTT
CDR3: CASTTVDRGPNEKLFF
V: TRBV5-6
J: TRBJ1-4
D: TRBD1
size: NA

DNA: TGTGCCAGCAGTATACTGGGGTTGGAGACCCAGTACTTC
CDR3: CASSILGLETQYF
V: TRBV12-3/TRBV12-4
J: TRBJ2-5
D: NA
size: NA

DNA: TGTGCCAGCAGCTTATTTATATATTTCGGGAACACTGAAGCTTTCTTT
CDR3: CASSLFIYFGNTEAFF
V: TRBV5-5
J: TRBJ1-1
D: NA
size: once

DNA: TGTGCCAGCAGTGTAACTGGGTCCTCTGGGGCCAACGTCCTGACTTTC
CDR3: CASSVTGSSGANVLTF
V: TRBV6-6
J: TRBJ2-6
D: NA
size: NA

DNA: TGTGCTAGTGGTTTGGTGACAGGGGGCGGCACTGGGGCCAACGTCCTGACTTTC
CDR3: CASGLVTGGGTGANVLTF
V: TRBV12-5
J: TRBJ2-6
D: TRBD1
size: NA

DNA: TGCGCCAGCAGCTTGGATCTGGGTTCCATTAACTATGGCTACACCTTC
CDR3: CASSLDLGSINYGYTF
V: TRBV5-1
J: TRBJ1-2
D: NA
size: NA

DNA: TGCGCCAGCAGCTTGTCTCCGCGCGGCACCGGGGAGCTGTTTTTT
CDR3: CASSLSPRGTGELFF
V: TRBV5-1
J: TRBJ2-2
D: NA
size: NA

DNA: TGTGCCTGGACTGAGGGATACAGGGGGAACCAGCCCCAGCATTTT
CDR3: CAWTEGYRGNQPQHF
V: TRBV30
J: TRBJ1-5
D: TRBD1
size: NA

DNA: TGCGCCAGCAGCCGGACAGCCGGGGCCAACGTCCTGACTTTC
CDR3: CASSRTAGANVLTF
V: TRBV5-1
J: TRBJ2-6
D: NA
size: NA

DNA: TGTGCCAGCAGCCAATCTACAACGGCAGTCGCAAACTATGGCTACACCTTC
CDR3: CASSQSTTAVANYGYTF
V: TRBV16
J: TRBJ1-2
D: NA
size: NA

DNA: TGTGCCAGCAGCGTAGGAGTCCCTAACACCGGGGAGCTGTTTTTT
CDR3: CASSVGVPNTGELFF
V: TRBV9
J: TRBJ2-2
D: NA
size: NA

DNA: TGTGCCAGCAGTATGGGACAGGGAGTGGGCGGCGGCTACACCTTC
CDR3: CASSMGQGVGGGYTF
V: TRBV2
J: TRBJ1-2
D: TRBD1
size: few

DNA: TGTGCCAGCAGTTACTCGACACAGCATGGAAACACCATATATTTT
CDR3: CASSYSTQHGNTIYF
V: TRBV6-5
J: TRBJ1-3
D: NA
size: NA

DNA: TGTGCCAGCAAGCAGACAGGGAACACTGAAGCTTTCTTT
CDR3: CASKQTGNTEAFF
V: TRBV6-5
J: TRBJ1-1
D: NA
size: NA

DNA: TGTGCCAGCAGTTTCTCGGGCCCGAACACCGGGGAGCTGTTTTTT
CDR3: CASSFSGPNTGELFF
V: TRBV27
J: TRBJ2-2
D: NA
size: NA

DNA: TGTGCCAGCAGAACCGACAGGGCGGCTGGCTACACCTTC
CDR3: CASRTDRAAGYTF
V: TRBV5-4
J: TRBJ1-2
D: TRBD1
size: NA

DNA: TGTGCCTGGAGTGTGGGGGACGGGCGAAACACCATATATTTT
CDR3: CAWSVGDGRNTIYF
V: TRBV30
J: TRBJ1-3
D: NA
size: NA